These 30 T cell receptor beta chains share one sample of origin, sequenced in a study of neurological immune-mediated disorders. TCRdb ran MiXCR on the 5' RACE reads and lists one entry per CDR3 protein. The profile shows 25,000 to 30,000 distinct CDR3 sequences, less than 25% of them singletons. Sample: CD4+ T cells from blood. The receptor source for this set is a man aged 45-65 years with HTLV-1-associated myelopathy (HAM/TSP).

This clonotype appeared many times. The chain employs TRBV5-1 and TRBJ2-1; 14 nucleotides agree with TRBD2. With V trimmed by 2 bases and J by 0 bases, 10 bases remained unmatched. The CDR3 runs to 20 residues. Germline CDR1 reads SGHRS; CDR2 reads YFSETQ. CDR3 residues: CASSFLPTSGGGSSYNEQFF. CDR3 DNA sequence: TGCGCCAGCAGCTTCCTTCCGACTAGCGGGGGGGGAAGCTCCTACAATGAGCAGTTCTTC.

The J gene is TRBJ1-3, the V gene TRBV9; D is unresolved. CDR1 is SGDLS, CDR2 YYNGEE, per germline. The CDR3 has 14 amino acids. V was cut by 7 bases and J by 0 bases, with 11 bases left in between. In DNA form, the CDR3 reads TGTGCCAGCGGTTTGGGGAGCTCTGGAAACACCATATATTTT. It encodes CASGLGSSGNTIYF.

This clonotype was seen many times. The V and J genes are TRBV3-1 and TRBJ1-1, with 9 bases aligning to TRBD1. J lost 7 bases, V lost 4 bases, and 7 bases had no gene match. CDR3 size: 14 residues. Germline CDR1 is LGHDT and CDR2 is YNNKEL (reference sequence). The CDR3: CASSPGTGRSEAFF. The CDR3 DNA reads TGTGCCAGCAGCCCGGGGACAGGGAGGAGTGAAGCTTTCTTT.

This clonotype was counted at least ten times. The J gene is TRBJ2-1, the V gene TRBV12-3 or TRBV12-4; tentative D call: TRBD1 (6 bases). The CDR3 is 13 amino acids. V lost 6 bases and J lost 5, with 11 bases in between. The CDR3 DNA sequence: TGTGCCAGCAGCTGGGGGCTAGACAATGAGCAGTTCTTC. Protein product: CASSWGLDNEQFF.

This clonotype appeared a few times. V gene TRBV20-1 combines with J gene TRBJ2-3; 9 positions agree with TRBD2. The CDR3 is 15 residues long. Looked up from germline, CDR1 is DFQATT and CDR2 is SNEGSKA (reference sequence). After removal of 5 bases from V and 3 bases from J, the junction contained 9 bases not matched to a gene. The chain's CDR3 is CSAPDRGGGTDTQYF. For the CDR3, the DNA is TGCAGTGCTCCGGATCGCGGGGGGGGGACAGATACGCAGTATTTT.

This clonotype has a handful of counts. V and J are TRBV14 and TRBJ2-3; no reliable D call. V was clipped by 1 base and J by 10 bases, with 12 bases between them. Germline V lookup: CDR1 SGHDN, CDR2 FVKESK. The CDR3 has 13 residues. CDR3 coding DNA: TGTGCCAGCAGCCAAGTGATTCTAGGGCCGCAGTATTTT. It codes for CASSQVILGPQYF. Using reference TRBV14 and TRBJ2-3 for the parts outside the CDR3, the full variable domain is EAGVTQFPSHSVIEKGQTVTLRCDPISGHDNLYWYRRVMGKEIKFLLHFVKESKQDESGMPNNRFLAERTGGTYSTLKVQPAELEDSGVYFCASSQVILGPQYFGPGTRLTVL.

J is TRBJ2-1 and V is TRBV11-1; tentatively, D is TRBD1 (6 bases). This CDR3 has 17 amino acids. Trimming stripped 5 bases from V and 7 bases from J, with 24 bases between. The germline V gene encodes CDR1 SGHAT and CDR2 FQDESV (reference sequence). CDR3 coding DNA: TGTGCCAGCAGCCCGCCGTTGGGCAGGGGCGAGCAGAATGAGCAGTTCTTC. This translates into CASSPPLGRGEQNEQFF.

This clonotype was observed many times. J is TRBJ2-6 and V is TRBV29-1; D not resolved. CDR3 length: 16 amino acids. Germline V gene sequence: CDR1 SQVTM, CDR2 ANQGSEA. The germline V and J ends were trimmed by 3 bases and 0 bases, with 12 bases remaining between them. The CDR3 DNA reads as TGCAGCGTTGAGTCCGACGGAAGCTCTGGGGCCAACGTCCTGACTTTC. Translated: CSVESDGSSGANVLTF.

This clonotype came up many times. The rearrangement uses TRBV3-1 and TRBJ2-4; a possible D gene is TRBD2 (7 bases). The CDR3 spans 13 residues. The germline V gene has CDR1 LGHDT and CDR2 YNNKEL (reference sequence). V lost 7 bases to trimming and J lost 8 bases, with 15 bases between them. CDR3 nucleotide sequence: TGTGCCAGCACCCCGGGGGGCAGGGACATTCAGTACTTC. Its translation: CASTPGGRDIQYF.

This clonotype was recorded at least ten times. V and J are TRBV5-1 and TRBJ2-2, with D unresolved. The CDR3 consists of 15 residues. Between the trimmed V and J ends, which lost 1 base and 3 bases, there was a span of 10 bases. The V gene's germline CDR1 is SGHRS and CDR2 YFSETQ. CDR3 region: CASSLSSPDTGELFF. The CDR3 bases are TGCGCCAGCAGCTTGAGCAGCCCCGACACCGGGGAGCTGTTTTTT.

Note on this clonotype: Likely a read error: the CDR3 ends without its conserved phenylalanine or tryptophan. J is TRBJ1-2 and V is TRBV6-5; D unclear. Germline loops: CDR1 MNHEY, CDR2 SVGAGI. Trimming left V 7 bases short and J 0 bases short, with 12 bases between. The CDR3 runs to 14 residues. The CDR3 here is CASTRPGANYGYTI. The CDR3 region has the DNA TGTGCCAGCACCCGACCGGGAGCTAACTATGGCTACACCATC.

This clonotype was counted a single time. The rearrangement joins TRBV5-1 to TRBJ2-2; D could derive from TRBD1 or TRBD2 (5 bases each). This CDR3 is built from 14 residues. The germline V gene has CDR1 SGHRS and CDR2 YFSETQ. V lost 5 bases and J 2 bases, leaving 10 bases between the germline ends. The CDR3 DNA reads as TGCGCCAGCAGGGGGACGTCCAACACCGGGGAGCTGTTTTTT. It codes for CASRGTSNTGELFF.

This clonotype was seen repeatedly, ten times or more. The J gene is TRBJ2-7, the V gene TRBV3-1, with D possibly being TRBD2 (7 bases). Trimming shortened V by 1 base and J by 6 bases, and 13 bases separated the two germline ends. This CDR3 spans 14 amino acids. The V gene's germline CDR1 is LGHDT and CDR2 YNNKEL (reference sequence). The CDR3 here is CASSQGRGASEQYF. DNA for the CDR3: TGTGCCAGCAGCCAAGGACGGGGGGCGTCCGAGCAGTACTTC.

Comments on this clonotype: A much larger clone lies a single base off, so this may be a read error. CDR3 bases: TGCAGTGCTAGAAGGCCAGGGGGTAGGCTCAATCAGCCCCAGCATTTT. Encoded protein: CSARRPGGRLNQPQHF. The chain recombines TRBV20-1 with TRBJ1-5, with TRBD1 matching 7 bases. The CDR3 sequence is 16 residues long. The V and J ends lost 2 bases and 3 bases, in that order; junction bases with no gene match: 10. The germline V gene has CDR1 DFQATT and CDR2 SNEGSKA (reference sequence).

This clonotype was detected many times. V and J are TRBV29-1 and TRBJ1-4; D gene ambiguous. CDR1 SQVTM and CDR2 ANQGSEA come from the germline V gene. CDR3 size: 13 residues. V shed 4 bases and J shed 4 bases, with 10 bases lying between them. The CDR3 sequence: CSVGGRDNEKLFF. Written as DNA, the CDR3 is TGCAGCGTTGGTGGGCGGGATAATGAAAAACTGTTTTTT.

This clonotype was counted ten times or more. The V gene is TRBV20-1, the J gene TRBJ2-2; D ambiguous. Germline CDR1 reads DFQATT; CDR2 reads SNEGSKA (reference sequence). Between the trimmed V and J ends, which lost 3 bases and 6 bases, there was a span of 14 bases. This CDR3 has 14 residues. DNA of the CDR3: TGCAGTGCTAGCCCTCCTTGGGCGGCCGGGGAGCTGTTTTTT. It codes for CSASPPWAAGELFF.

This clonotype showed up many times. The CDR3 DNA sequence: TGTGCCAGCAGCGGTGGGGGACAGAACAATCAGCCCCAGCATTTT. Translating it yields CASSGGGQNNQPQHF. The J gene is TRBJ1-5, the V gene TRBV11-2; 7 positions agree with TRBD1. The germline gives CDR1 SGHAT, CDR2 FQNNGV. There are 15 residues in the CDR3. V was clipped by 5 bases and J by 3 bases; unmatched bases: 7.

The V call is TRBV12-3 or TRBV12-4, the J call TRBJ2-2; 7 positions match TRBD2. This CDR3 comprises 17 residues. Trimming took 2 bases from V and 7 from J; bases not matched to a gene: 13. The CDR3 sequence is CASSLPPPTSVGGELFF. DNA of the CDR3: TGTGCCAGCAGTTTACCCCCGCCCACTAGCGTCGGCGGGGAGCTGTTTTTT.

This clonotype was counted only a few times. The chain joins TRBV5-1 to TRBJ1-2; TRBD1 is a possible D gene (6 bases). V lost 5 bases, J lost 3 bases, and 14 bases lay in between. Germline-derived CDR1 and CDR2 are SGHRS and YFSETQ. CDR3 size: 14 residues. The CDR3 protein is CASRAGAIDYGYTF. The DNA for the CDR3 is TGCGCCAGCAGGGCAGGGGCGATTGACTATGGCTACACCTTC.

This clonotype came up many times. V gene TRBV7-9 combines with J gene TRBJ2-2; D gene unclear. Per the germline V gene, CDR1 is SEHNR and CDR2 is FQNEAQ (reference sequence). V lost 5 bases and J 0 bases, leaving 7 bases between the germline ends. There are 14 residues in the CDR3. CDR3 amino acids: CASSESANTGELFF. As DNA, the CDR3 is TGTGCCAGCAGCGAGTCGGCGAACACCGGGGAGCTGTTTTTT.

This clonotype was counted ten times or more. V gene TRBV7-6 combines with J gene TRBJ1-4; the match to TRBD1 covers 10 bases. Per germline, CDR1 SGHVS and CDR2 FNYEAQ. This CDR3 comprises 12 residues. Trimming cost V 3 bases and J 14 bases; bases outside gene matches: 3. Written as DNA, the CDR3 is TGTGCCAGCAGCTTCGGACAGGGGGGCCTGTTTTTT. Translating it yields CASSFGQGGLFF.

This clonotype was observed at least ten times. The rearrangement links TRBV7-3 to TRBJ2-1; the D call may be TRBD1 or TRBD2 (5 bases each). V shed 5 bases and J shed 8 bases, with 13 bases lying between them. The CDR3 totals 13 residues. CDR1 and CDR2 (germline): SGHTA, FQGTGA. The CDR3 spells CASSRAGAYEQFF. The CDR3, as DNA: TGTGCCAGCAGCCGAGCCGGGGCATATGAGCAGTTCTTC.

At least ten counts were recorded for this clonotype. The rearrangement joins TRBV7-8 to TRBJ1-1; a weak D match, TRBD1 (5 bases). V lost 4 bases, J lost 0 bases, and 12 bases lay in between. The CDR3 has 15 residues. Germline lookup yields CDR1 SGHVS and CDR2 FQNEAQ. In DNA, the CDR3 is TGTGCCAGCAGCTCCGGGGGGGGGATGAACACTGAAGCTTTCTTT. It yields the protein CASSSGGGMNTEAFF. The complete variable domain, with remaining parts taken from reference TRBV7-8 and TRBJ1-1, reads GAGVSQSPRYKVAKRGQDVALRCDPISGHVSLFWYQQALGQGPEFLTYFQNEAQLDKSGLPSDRFFAERPEGSVSTLKIQRTQQEDSAVYLCASSSGGGMNTEAFFGQGTRLTVV.

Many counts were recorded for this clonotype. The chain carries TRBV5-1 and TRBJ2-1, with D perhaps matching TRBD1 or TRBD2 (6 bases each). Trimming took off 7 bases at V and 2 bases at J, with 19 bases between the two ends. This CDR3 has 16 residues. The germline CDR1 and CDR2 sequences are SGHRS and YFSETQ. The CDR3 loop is CASVAGAGSTYNEQFF. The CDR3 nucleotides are TGCGCCAGCGTTGCAGGGGCCGGGAGTACCTACAATGAGCAGTTCTTC. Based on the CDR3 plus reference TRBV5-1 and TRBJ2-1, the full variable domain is KAGVTQTPRYLIKTRGQQVTLSCSPISGHRSVSWYQQTPGQGLQFLFEYFSETQRNKGNFPGRFSGRQFSNSRSEMNVSTLELGDSALYLCASVAGAGSTYNEQFFGPGTRLTVL.

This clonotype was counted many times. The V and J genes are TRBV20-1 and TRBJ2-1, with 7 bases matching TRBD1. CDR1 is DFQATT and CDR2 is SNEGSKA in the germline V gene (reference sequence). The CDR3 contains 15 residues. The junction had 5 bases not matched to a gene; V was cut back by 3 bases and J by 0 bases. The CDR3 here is CSASRDSFSYNEQFF. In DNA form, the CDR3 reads TGCAGTGCTAGCCGGGACAGTTTCTCCTACAATGAGCAGTTCTTC.

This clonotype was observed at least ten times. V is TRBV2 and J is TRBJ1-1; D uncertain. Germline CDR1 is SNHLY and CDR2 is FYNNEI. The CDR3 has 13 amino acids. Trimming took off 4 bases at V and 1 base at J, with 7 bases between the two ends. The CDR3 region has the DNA TGTGCCAGCAGTGTTAGACGGAACACTGAAGCTTTCTTT. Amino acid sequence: CASSVRRNTEAFF.

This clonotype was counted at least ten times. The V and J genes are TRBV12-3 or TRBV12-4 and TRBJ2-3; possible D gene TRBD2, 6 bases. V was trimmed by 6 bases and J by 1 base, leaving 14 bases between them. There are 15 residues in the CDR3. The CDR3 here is CASSHGASGTDTQYF. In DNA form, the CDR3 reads TGTGCCAGCAGCCATGGGGCTAGCGGCACAGATACGCAGTATTTT.

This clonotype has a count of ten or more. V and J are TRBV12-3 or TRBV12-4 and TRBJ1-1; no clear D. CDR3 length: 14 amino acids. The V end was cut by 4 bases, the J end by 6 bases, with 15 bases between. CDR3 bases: TGTGCCAGCAGTTCAAATCCTGGGCTCTCTGAAGCTTTCTTT. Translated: CASSSNPGLSEAFF.

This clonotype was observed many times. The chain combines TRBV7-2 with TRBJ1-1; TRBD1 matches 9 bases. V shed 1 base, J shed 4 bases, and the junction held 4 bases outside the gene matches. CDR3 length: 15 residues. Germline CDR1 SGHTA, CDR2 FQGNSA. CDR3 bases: TGTGCCAGCAGCTTAGTAGGACAGGGGAGCACTGAAGCTTTCTTT. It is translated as CASSLVGQGSTEAFF. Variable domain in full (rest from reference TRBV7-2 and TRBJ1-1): GAGVSQSPSNKVTEKGKDVELRCDPISGHTALYWYRQSLGQGLEFLIYFQGNSAPDKSGLPSDRFSAERTGGSVSTLTIQRTQQEDSAVYLCASSLVGQGSTEAFFGQGTRLTVV.

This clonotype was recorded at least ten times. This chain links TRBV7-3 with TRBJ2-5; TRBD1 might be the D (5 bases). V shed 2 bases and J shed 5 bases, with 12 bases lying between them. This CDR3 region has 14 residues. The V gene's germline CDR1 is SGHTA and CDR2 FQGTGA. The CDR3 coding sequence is TGTGCCAGCAGCTTATTTGGGCAGGGTGAGACCCAGTACTTC. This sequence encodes CASSLFGQGETQYF.